The rows below give T cell receptor beta chains drawn from one sample of a study of shared clonotypes between healthy human individuals. Sequencing used immunoSEQ multiplex PCR; TCRdb keeps in-frame clones, though not all of them. The sample carries 600,000 to 800,000 clones, roughly 72% recorded once. Sequences were obtained from memory CD4+ T cells sorted from blood. These TCRs come from a woman in her twenties or thirties in good health. The CDR3 runs from the conserved cysteine through the conserved F or W. D genes are given only for firm matches. Not all rows give a size; the values are once, few, many and, for expanded clones, a class.

>12|NA|TRBJ2-3|NA|TRBV21-1
CASSEQIDTQYF
TGTGCCAGCAGCGAGCAGATAGATACGCAGTATTTT
>14|NA|TRBJ1-2|NA|TRBV6-1
CAGSQGEVFGGYTF
TGTGCCGGGTCACAGGGCGAGGTATTCGGTGGCTACACCTTC
>14|NA|TRBJ1-2|NA|TRBV6-1
CASSEADPPYGYTF
TGTGCCAGCAGTGAAGCTGACCCACCCTATGGCTACACCTTC
>13|NA|TRBJ2-3|NA|TRBV11-2
CASSDPGQDTQYF
TGTGCCTCATCGGACCCAGGGCAAGATACGCAGTATTTT
>16|TRBD1|TRBJ1-2|once|TRBV5-6
CASSLNPDRGDGGYTF
TGTGCCAGCAGCCTGAACCCGGACAGGGGTGATGGAGGCTACACCTTC
>19|TRBD1|TRBJ2-7|NA|TRBV2
CASSGWGTGSFMVEYEQYF
TGTGCCAGCAGTGGCTGGGGGACAGGGTCCTTTATGGTAGAGTACGAGCAGTACTTC
>13|NA|TRBJ1-5|once|TRBV5-1
CASSLDASQPQHF
TGCGCCAGCAGCTTGGATGCTAGTCAGCCCCAGCATTTT
>14|TRBD1|TRBJ2-5|many|TRBV2
CASHGTGGRETQYF
TGTGCCAGCCATGGGACAGGGGGCAGGGAGACCCAGTACTTC
>14|NA|TRBJ2-7|NA|TRBV28
CASSLSGQSYEQYF
TGTGCCAGCAGTTTGTCGGGCCAATCCTACGAGCAGTACTTC
>15|NA|TRBJ2-3|NA|TRBV2
CASIKGETSTDTQYF
TGTGCCAGCATCAAAGGGGAGACTAGTACAGATACGCAGTATTTT
>15|TRBD1|TRBJ2-1|NA|TRBV18
CASSHGQGSDNEQFF
TGTGCCAGCTCCCACGGACAGGGTTCCGACAATGAGCAGTTCTTC
>18|NA|TRBJ2-1|NA|TRBV9
CASSPGGWTALFYNEQFF
TGTGCCAGCAGCCCGGGGGGCTGGACCGCACTTTTCTACAATGAGCAGTTCTTC
>16|TRBD2|TRBJ2-5|NA|TRBV5-1
CASSLAGGRLQETQYF
TGCGCCAGCAGCTTGGCCGGCGGGAGATTGCAAGAGACCCAGTACTTC